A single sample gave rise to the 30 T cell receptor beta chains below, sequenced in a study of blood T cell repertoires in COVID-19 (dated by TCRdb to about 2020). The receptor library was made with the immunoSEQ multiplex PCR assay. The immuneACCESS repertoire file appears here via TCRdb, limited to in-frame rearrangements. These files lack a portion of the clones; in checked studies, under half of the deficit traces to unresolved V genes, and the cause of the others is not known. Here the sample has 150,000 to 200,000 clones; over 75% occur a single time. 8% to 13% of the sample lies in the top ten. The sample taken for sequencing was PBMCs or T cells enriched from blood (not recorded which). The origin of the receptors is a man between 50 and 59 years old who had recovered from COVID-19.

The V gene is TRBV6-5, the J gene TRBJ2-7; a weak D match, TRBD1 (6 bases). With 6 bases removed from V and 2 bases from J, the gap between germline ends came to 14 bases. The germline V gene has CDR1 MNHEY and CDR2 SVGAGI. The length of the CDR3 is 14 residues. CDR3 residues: CASRDDRSPYEQYF. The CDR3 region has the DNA TGTGCCAGCAGGGACGACAGGTCCCCCTACGAGCAGTACTTC.

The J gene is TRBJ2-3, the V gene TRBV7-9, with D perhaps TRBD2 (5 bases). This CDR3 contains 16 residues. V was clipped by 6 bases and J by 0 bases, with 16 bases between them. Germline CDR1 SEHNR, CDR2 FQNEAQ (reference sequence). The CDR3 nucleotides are TGTGCCAGCAGGTCCGGGATTTTTTCTAGCACAGATACGCAGTATTTT. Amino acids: CASRSGIFSSTDTQYF. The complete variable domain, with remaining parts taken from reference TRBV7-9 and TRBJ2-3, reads DTGVSQNPRHKITKRGQNVTFRCDPISEHNRLYWYRQTLGQGPEFLTYFQNEAQLEKSRLLSDRFSAERPKGSFSTLEIQRTEQGDSAMYLCASRSGIFSSTDTQYFGPGTRLTVL.

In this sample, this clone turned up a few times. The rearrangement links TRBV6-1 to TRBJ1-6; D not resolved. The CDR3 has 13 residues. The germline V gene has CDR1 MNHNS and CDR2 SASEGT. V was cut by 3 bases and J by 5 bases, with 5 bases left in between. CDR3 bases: TGTGCCAGCAGTGATATCGATAATTCACCCCTCCACTTT. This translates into CASSDIDNSPLHF.

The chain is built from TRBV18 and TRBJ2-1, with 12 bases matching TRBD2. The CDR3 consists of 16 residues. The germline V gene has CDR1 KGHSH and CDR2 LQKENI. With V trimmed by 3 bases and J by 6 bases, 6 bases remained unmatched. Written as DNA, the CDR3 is TGTGCCAGCTCACCCCCGGGACTAGCGGGCGGCAATGAGCAGTTCTTC. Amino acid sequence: CASSPPGLAGGNEQFF.

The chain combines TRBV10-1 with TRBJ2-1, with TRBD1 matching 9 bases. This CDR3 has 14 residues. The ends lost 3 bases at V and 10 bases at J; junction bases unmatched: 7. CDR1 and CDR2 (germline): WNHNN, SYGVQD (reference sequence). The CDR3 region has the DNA TGCGCCAGCAGTGATGGAGACAGGGGGTCCGAGCAGTTCTTC. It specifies CASSDGDRGSEQFF.

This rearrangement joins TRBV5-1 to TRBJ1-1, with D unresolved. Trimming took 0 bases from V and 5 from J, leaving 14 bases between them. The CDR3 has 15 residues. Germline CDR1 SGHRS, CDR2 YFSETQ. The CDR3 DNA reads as TGCGCCAGCAGCTTGGCAGGTATTCCGGGGACTGAAGCTTTCTTT. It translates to CASSLAGIPGTEAFF.

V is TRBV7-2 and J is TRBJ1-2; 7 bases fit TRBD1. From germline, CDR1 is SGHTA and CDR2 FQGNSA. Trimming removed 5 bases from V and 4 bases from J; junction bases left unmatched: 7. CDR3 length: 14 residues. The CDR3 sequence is CASSRTGTAYGYTF. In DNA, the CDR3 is TGTGCCAGCAGCAGGACCGGGACAGCCTATGGCTACACCTTC. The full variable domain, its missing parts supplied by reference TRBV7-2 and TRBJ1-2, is GAGVSQSPSNKVTEKGKDVELRCDPISGHTALYWYRQSLGQGLEFLIYFQGNSAPDKSGLPSDRFSAERTGGSVSTLTIQRTQQEDSAVYLCASSRTGTAYGYTFGSGTRLTVV.

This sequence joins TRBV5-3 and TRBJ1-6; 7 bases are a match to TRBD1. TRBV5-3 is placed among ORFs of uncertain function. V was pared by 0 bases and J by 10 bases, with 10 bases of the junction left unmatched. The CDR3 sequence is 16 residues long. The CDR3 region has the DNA TGTGCCAGAAGCTTGGCCAAGGGGGCAAGACGATCACCCCTCCACTTT. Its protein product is CARSLAKGARRSPLHF.

The CDR3 sequence is CASSLSGTGQQETQYF. DNA for the CDR3: TGTGCCAGCAGCCTCTCCGGGACAGGGCAACAAGAGACCCAGTACTTC. The chain couples TRBV7-9 to TRBJ2-5; 9 bases agree with TRBD1. The germline V gene encodes CDR1 SEHNR and CDR2 FQNEAQ (reference sequence). This CDR3 contains 16 residues. The J segment lost 2 bases and the V segment lost 5 bases, leaving 9 bases of the junction unmatched. Variable domain in full (rest from reference TRBV7-9 and TRBJ2-5): DTGVSQNPRHKITKRGQNVTFRCDPISEHNRLYWYRQTLGQGPEFLTYFQNEAQLEKSRLLSDRFSAERPKGSFSTLEIQRTEQGDSAMYLCASSLSGTGQQETQYFGPGTRLLVL.

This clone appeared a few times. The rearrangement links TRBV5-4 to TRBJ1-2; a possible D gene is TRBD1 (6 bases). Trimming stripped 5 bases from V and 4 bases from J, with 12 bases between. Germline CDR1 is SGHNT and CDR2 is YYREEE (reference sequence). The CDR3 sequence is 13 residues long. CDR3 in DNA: TGTGCCAGCAGGTTGATGACAGGCTATGGCTACACCTTC. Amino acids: CASRLMTGYGYTF.

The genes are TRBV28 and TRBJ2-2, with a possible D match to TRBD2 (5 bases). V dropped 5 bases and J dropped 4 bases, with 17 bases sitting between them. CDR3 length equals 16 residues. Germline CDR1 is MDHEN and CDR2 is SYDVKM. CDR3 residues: CASSPPITRVTGELFF. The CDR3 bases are TGTGCCAGCAGTCCTCCAATAACTAGGGTCACCGGGGAGCTGTTTTTT.

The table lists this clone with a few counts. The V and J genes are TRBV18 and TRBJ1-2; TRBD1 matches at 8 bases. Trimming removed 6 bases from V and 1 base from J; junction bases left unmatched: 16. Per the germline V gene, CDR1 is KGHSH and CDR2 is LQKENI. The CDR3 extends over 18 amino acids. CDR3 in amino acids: CASSPGTGEGRLNYGYTF. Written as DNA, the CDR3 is TGTGCCAGCTCTCCCGGGACAGGAGAAGGGAGGCTTAACTATGGCTACACCTTC.

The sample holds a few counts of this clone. The CDR3 nucleotides read TGTGCCAGCAGCTCCACCGTTGTAGCGGGAGATTTTTACCACTACAGGGGATACAATGAGCAGTTCTTC. This encodes CASSSTVVAGDFYHYRGYNEQFF. The V gene is TRBV3-1 (or the pseudogene TRBV3-2), the J gene TRBJ2-1; TRBD2 matches at 9 bases. Looked up from germline, CDR1 is LGHDT and CDR2 is YNNKEL (reference sequence). V trimming: 5 bases; J trimming: 4 bases; junction bases outside the gene matches: 30. The length of the CDR3 is 23 residues.

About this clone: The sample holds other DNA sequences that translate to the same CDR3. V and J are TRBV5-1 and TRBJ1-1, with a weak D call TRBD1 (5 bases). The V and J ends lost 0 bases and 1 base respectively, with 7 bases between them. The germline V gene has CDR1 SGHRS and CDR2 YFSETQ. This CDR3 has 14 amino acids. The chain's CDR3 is CASSLAGGNTEAFF. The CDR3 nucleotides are TGCGCCAGCAGCTTGGCCGGGGGGAACACTGAAGCTTTCTTT.

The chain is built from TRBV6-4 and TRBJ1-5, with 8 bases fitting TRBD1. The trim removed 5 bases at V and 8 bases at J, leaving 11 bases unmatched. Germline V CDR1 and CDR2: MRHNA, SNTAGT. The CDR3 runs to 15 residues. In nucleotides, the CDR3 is TGTGCCAGCAGTCCCCGACAGGGGTCGGGAAAGCCCCAGCATTTT. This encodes CASSPRQGSGKPQHF.

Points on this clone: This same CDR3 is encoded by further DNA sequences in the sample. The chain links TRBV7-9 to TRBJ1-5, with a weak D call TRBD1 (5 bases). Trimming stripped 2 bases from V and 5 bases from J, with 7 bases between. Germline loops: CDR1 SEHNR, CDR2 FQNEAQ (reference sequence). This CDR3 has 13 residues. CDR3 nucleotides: TGTGCCAGCAGCTTAAAAGGGGATCAGCCCCAGCATTTT. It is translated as CASSLKGDQPQHF.

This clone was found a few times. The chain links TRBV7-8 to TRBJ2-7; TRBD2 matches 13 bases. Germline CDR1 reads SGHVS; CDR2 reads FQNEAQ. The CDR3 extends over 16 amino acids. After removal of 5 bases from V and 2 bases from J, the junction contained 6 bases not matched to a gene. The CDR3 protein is CASSQTSGGPTYEQYF. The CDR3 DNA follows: TGTGCCAGCAGCCAGACTAGCGGGGGGCCAACCTACGAGCAGTACTTC.

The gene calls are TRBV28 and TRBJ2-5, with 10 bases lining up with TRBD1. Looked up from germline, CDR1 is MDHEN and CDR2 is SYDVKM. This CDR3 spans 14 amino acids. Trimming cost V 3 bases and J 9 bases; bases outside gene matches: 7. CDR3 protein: CASSLDRGRTPQYF. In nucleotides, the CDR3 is TGTGCCAGCAGTTTGGACAGGGGGAGAACTCCCCAGTACTTC.

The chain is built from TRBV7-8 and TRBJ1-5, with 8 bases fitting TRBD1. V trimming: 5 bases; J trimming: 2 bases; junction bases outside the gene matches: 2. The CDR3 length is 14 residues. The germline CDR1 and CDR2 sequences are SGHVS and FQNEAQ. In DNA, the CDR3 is TGTGCCAGCAGCACGACAGGGGGCAATCAGCCCCAGCATTTT. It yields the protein CASSTTGGNQPQHF.

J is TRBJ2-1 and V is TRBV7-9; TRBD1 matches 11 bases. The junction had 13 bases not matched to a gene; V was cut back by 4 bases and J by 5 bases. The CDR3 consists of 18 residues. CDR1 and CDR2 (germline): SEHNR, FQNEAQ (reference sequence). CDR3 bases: TGTGCCAGCAGCTGGGGGACAGGGGGGATCGAAGGTAACAATGAGCAGTTCTTC. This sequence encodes CASSWGTGGIEGNNEQFF.

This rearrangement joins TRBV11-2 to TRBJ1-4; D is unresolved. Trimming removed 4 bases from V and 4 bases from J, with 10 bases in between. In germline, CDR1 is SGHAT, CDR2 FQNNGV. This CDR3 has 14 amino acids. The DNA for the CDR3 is TGTGCCAGCAGCTGGAAGGGAGGTAATGAAAAACTGTTTTTT. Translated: CASSWKGGNEKLFF.

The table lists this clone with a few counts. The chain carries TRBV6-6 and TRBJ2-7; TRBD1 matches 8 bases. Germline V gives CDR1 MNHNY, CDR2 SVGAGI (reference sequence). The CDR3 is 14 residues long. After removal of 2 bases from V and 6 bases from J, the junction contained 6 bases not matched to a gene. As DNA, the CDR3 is TGTGCCAGCAGTTACAAGGACAGGGTTGGCGAGCAGTACTTC. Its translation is CASSYKDRVGEQYF.

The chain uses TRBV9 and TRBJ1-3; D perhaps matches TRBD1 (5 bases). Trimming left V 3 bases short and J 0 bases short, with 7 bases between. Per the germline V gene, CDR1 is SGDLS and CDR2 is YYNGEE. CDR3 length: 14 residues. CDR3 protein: CASSGQFSGNTIYF. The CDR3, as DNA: TGTGCCAGCAGCGGACAGTTCTCTGGAAACACCATATATTTT.

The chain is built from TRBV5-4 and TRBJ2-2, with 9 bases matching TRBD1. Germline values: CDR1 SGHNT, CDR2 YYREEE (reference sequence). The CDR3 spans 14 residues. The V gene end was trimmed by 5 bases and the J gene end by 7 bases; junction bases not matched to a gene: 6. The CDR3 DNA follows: TGTGCCAGCAGAAAGGACAGGGGAAGCGGGGAGCTGTTTTTT. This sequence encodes CASRKDRGSGELFF.

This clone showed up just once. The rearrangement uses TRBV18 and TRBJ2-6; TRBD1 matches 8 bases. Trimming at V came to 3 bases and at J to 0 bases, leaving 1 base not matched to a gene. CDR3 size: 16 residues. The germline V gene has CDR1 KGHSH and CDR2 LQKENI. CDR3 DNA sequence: TGTGCCAGCTCACCGGACAGGGCCTCTGGGGCCAACGTCCTGACTTTC. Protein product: CASSPDRASGANVLTF.

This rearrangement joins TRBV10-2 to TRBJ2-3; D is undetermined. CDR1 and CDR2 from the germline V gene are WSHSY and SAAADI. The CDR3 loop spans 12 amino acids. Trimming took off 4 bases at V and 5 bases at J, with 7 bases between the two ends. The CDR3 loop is CASSGAGDTQYF. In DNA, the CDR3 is TGCGCCAGCAGTGGGGCTGGAGATACGCAGTATTTT.

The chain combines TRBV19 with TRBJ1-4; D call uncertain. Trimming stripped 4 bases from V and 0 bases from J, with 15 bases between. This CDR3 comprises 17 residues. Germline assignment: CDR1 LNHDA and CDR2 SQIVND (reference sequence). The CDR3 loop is CASSTSIRAATNEKLFF. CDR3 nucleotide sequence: TGTGCCAGTAGTACATCGATCCGAGCCGCAACTAATGAAAAACTGTTTTTT.

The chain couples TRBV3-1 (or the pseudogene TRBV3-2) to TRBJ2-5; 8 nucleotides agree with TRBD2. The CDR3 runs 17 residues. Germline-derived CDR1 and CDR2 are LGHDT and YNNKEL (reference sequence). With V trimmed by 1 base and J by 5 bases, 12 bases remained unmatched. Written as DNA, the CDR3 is TGTGCCAGCAGCCAAGTAACCGGGAGGGTTGGTGGGGAGACCCAGTACTTC. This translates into CASSQVTGRVGGETQYF.

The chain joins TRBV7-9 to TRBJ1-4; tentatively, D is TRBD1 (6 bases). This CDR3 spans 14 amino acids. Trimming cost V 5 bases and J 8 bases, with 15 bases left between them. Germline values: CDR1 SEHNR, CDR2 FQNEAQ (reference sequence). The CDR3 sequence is CASSPGDQREKLFF. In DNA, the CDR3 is TGTGCCAGCAGCCCAGGGGATCAGCGAGAAAAACTGTTTTTT.

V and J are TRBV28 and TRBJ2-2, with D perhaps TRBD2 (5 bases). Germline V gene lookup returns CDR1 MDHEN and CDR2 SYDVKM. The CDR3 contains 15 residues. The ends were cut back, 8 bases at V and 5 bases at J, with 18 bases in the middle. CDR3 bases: TGTGCCAGCGGAGGCCCGCGCCTCGGGACCGGGGAGCTGTTTTTT. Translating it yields CASGGPRLGTGELFF.